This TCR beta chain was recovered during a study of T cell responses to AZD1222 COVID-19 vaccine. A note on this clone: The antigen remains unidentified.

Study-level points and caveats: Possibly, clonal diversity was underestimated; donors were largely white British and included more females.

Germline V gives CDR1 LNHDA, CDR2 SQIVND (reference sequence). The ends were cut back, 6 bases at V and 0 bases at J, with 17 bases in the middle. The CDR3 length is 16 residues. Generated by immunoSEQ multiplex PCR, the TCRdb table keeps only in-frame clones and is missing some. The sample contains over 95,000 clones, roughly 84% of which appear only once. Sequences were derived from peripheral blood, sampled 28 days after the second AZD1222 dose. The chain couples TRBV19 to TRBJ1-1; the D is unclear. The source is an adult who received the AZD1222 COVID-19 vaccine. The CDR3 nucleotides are TGTGCCAGTAGAGGTTCGGGAATGACGATGAACACTGAAGCTTTCTTT. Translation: CASRGSGMTMNTEAFF.